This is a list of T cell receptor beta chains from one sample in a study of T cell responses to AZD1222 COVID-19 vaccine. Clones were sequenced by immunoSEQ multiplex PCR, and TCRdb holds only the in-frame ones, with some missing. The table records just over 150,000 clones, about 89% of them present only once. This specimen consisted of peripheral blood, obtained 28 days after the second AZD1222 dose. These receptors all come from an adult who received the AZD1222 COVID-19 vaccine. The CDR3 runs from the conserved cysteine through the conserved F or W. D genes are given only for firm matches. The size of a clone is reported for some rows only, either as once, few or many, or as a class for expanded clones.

TGCGCCAGCAGCTTTTCTGACAGGGAGAACACTGAAGCTTTCTTT,CASSFSDRENTEAFF,TRBV5-1,TRBD1,TRBJ1-1,-
TGTGCCAGCTGGCCCGCCGGGACAGGATATGGCTACACCTTC,CASWPAGTGYGYTF,TRBV28,TRBD1,TRBJ1-2,-
TGCGCCAGCAGTGAGGAGGAGATCAATAGCAATCAGCCCCAGCATTTT,CASSEEEINSNQPQHF,TRBV10-1,-,TRBJ1-5,-
TGTGCCAGCAGCTTGGTCAGGGGGGCCGAGCAGTACTTC,CASSLVRGAEQYF,TRBV5-4,-,TRBJ2-7,-
TGTGCCACCAGTGATCCCCTTTATGGGTATGAGCAGTTCTTC,CATSDPLYGYEQFF,TRBV24-1,-,TRBJ2-1,-
TGTGCCAGCAGCCAAGATCTGGGAAGGGGGGGAAGCTCCTATAATTCACCCCTCCACTTT,CASSQDLGRGGSSYNSPLHF,TRBV4-2,-,TRBJ1-6,-
TGTGCCAGCCCCTCGTGTGCACAGGCGTCCTACGAGCAGTACTTC,CASPSCAQASYEQYF,TRBV6-4,-,TRBJ2-7,-
TGTGCCAGCTCACCAGTGGGAGGTGAGCAGTTCTTC,CASSPVGGEQFF,TRBV18,-,TRBJ2-1,-
TGTGCCACCAGTGATTACCCCGACCAGCCCCAGCATTTT,CATSDYPDQPQHF,TRBV24-1,-,TRBJ1-5,once
TGTGCCAGCAGCCCAGCGGCGGACAGCTCCTACAATGAGCAGTTCTTC,CASSPAADSSYNEQFF,TRBV7-3,-,TRBJ2-1,-
TGTGCCACCAGTGGGGGGACTTCCAATGAGCAGTTCTTC,CATSGGTSNEQFF,TRBV24-1,-,TRBJ2-1,-
TGTGCCAGCAGTGAGCCAGGGACAGCTACCATGAACACTGAAGCTTTCTTT,CASSEPGTATMNTEAFF,TRBV28,TRBD1,TRBJ1-1,-
TGTGCCAGCACGCGGAATAGCAATCAGCCCCAGCATTTT,CASTRNSNQPQHF,TRBV6-5,-,TRBJ1-5,-
TGTGCCAGCAGCCCCTGGGGAGCGGGAGGGAACAATGAGCAGTTCTTC,CASSPWGAGGNNEQFF,TRBV14,TRBD2,TRBJ2-1,-
TGTGCCAGCAGTTTATTCTCGGCAGGGACGGGGAGAGAGACCCAGTACTTC,CASSLFSAGTGRETQYF,TRBV27,-,TRBJ2-5,few
TGTGCCACCAGTGACACGGGACAGGGGTTAAACACCGGGGAGCTGTTTTTT,CATSDTGQGLNTGELFF,TRBV24-1,TRBD1,TRBJ2-2,-
TGCAGCGTTGTACCGGTGGGCCTCTCCTACGAGCAGTACTTC,CSVVPVGLSYEQYF,TRBV29-1,-,TRBJ2-7,-
TGTGCCAGCAGCCCAGTTGGTAGCAATCAGCCCCAGCATTTT,CASSPVGSNQPQHF,TRBV7-2,-,TRBJ1-5,-
TGTGCCAGTAGTGAACACAGGGAAAGAAGCTATGGCTACACCTTC,CASSEHRERSYGYTF,TRBV19,-,TRBJ1-2,-
TGCGCCAGCAGCTTGGAGGCAATCCGTGGCTACACCTTC,CASSLEAIRGYTF,TRBV5-1,-,TRBJ1-2,-
TGTGCCAGCAGTTCAACTAGCGGGAGGTCCTACAATGAGCAGTTCTTC,CASSSTSGRSYNEQFF,TRBV28,TRBD2,TRBJ2-1,-
TGTGCCAGCAGTCCAGACCGGGACAGAACCCCCTCGAGGAATCAGCCCCAGCATTTT,CASSPDRDRTPSRNQPQHF,TRBV2,TRBD1,TRBJ1-5,-
TGTGCCACTGGCGGACAGATTCCTAACTATGGCTACACCTTC,CATGGQIPNYGYTF,TRBV28,-,TRBJ1-2,-
TGTGCCAGCTCCCGGGACAACCGGTACGAGCAGTACTTC,CASSRDNRYEQYF,TRBV11-2,-,TRBJ2-7,-
TGTGCCAGCCGAGGAAATATGAACACTGAAGCTTTCTTT,CASRGNMNTEAFF,TRBV2,-,TRBJ1-1,once
TGTGCCAGCAGGGGGACAATAGAAGAAAAACTGTTTTTT,CASRGTIEEKLFF,TRBV28,-,TRBJ1-4,-
TGTGCCAGCTCAAAAGAACAGCGGGAGGCAATAGATACGCAGTATTTT,CASSKEQREAIDTQYF,TRBV18,TRBD2,TRBJ2-3,-
TGTGCCAGCAGCCCTAGTCGCGGGGACAATGAGCAGTTCTTC,CASSPSRGDNEQFF,TRBV11-2,-,TRBJ2-1,-
TGTGCCTGGACTCCCGGGTCTAATCAGCCCCAGCATTTT,CAWTPGSNQPQHF,TRBV30,-,TRBJ1-5,few
TGTGCCAGCAGCCCTCGGGGAGCCCAGGGGACCGGGGAGCTGTTTTTT,CASSPRGAQGTGELFF,TRBV3-1/TRBV3-2,-,TRBJ2-2,-
TGTGCCAGCAGTTCGCAGGGGACGAGCAATCAGCCCCAGCATTTT,CASSSQGTSNQPQHF,TRBV6-6,-,TRBJ1-5,-
TGTGCCAGCAGTCTTGGGGTAGGTGAGCAGTTCTTC,CASSLGVGEQFF,TRBV6-2/TRBV6-3,-,TRBJ2-1,once
TGTGCCAGCTCACCACCGCGGGTCCCAGGTTTTGACTACAATGAGCAGTTCTTC,CASSPPRVPGFDYNEQFF,TRBV18,-,TRBJ2-1,once
TGTGCCAGCAGCTTACCGGGACCAGACAATGAGCAGTTCTTC,CASSLPGPDNEQFF,TRBV11-2,-,TRBJ2-1,once
TGTGCCAGCAGTCTCGCTGGGTTCTCCTACGAGCAGTACTTC,CASSLAGFSYEQYF,TRBV27,-,TRBJ2-7,few
TGTGCCAGCAGCTTGGGGCTTGTGATACAGGGACAGGGTACGGCTTTCTTT,CASSLGLVIQGQGTAFF,TRBV5-6,TRBD1,TRBJ1-1,-
TGTGCCAGCAGCGTAGGGTCTAGCGGGAGTGGTGAGCAGTTCTTC,CASSVGSSGSGEQFF,TRBV9,TRBD2,TRBJ2-1,-
TGTGCCAGCAGCCAGAGGACAGGGGTGACTGAAGCTTTCTTT,CASSQRTGVTEAFF,TRBV3-1/TRBV3-2,TRBD1,TRBJ1-1,-
TGTGCCAGTAGTATAGTCGGGTCTGGCTACACCTTC,CASSIVGSGYTF,TRBV19,-,TRBJ1-2,-
TGTGCCAGTAGTTCGATCAGGACTAGCGGCCAAGAGACCCAGTACTTC,CASSSIRTSGQETQYF,TRBV19,TRBD2,TRBJ2-5,-
TGTGCCAGCAGTTTATATCTCCAAAGTCGGGAAAAACTGTTTTTT,CASSLYLQSREKLFF,TRBV28,-,TRBJ1-4,-
TGTGCCACCTCAAGGACTAGCGGACCCTACGAGCAGTACTTC,CATSRTSGPYEQYF,TRBV28,TRBD2,TRBJ2-7,-
TGCGCCAGCAGCCAAGCGGCGGCGGCCAAAGTCGGGTCCCACGGCGAGACCCAGTACTTC,CASSQAAAAKVGSHGETQYF,TRBV4-3,-,TRBJ2-5,-
TGTGCCAGCAGTGGAACACTAGGACAGGGTGGGTGGGAGACCCAGTACTTC,CASSGTLGQGGWETQYF,TRBV6-1,TRBD1,TRBJ2-5,-
TGTGCCAGCAGCTTAAGATTGTCGGGAAGGTACGAGCAGTACTTC,CASSLRLSGRYEQYF,TRBV7-2,-,TRBJ2-7,-
TGCGCCAGCAGTGAGGTTTCGACTAGCCCCGAAGAAGATACGCAGTATTTT,CASSEVSTSPEEDTQYF,TRBV10-1,TRBD2,TRBJ2-3,-
TGCGCCAGCCGCTCGACAGGGAATTATGGCTACACCTTC,CASRSTGNYGYTF,TRBV5-1,TRBD1,TRBJ1-2,-
TGTGCCAGCAGCTCTTCCAACAGGGCAGGTGAGCAGTTCTTC,CASSSSNRAGEQFF,TRBV11-3,-,TRBJ2-1,-
TGTGCCAGCAGCGTAGGGTCTAATGAAAAACTGTTTTTT,CASSVGSNEKLFF,TRBV9,-,TRBJ1-4,-
TGTGCCAGCAGGGAGGGGGCGCCCGAGCAGTACTTC,CASREGAPEQYF,TRBV6-5,-,TRBJ2-7,once
TGTGCCAGCAACCCGACATACGCCGACGAGCAGTACTTC,CASNPTYADEQYF,TRBV27,-,TRBJ2-7,-
TGTGCCAGCAGTTTAAAAACAGAGCAGTACTTC,CASSLKTEQYF,TRBV12-3/TRBV12-4,-,TRBJ2-7,few
TGTGCCAGCAGTGACTCCAACATGGACAGGAAGCACTTC,CASSDSNMDRKHF,TRBV2,TRBD1,TRBJ2-7,-
TGTGCCAGCAGCCAAGAATTCCATGAGCAGTTCTTC,CASSQEFHEQFF,TRBV3-1/TRBV3-2,-,TRBJ2-1,-